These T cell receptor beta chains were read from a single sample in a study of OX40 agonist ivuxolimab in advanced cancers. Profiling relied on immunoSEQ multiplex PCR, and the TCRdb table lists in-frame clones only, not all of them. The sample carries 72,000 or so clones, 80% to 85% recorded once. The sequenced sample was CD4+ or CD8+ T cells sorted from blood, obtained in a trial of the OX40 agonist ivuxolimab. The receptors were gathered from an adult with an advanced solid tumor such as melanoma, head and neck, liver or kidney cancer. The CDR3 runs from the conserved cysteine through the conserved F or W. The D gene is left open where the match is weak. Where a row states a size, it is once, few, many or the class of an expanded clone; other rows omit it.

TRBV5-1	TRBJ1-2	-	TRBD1	TGCGCCAGCAGCTCGGGACAGGGGAATGGCTACACCTTC	CASSSGQGNGYTF
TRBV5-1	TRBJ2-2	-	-	TGCGCCAGCAGCTTGCGGAGCGTTGGGATGAACACCGGGGAGCTGTTTTTT	CASSLRSVGMNTGELFF
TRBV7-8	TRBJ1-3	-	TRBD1	TGTGCCAGCAGCCTCCGACAGGGAACTGGAAACACCATATATTTT	CASSLRQGTGNTIYF
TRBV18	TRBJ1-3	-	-	TGTGCCAGCTCGCCTTATCGTGCAGGGCCGCTTGGAAACACCATATATTTT	CASSPYRAGPLGNTIYF
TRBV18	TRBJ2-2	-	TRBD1	TGTGCCAGCTCACCACCGGGACAGGGGTTCGGGGAGCTGTTTTTT	CASSPPGQGFGELFF
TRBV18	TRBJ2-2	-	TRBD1	TGTGCCAGCTCACCCCTGGGACAGGGCGGCACCGGGGAGCTGTTTTTT	CASSPLGQGGTGELFF
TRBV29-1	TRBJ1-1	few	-	TGCAGCGTCCATCCAGGGGCAAGGCACACTGAAGCTTTCTTT	CSVHPGARHTEAFF
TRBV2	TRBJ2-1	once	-	TGTGCCAGCGGAATAGTTTACAATGAGCAGTTCTTC	CASGIVYNEQFF
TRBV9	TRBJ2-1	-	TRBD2	TGTGCCAGCAGCGCAGGGACTAGCGGGGGCCTTAGCTCCTACAATGAGCAGTTCTTC	CASSAGTSGGLSSYNEQFF
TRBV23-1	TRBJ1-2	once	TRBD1	TGCGCCAGCAGTCACCTCCCCCAACAGGGGACCTCTAACTATGGCTACACCTTC	CASSHLPQQGTSNYGYTF
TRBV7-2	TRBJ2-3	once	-	TGTGCCAGCAGCTTAGGCCGCCAGGGATTGGGGGCAGATACGCAGTATTTT	CASSLGRQGLGADTQYF
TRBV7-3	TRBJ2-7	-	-	TGTGCCAGCAGCCCTGAGCAGGGATCCGAGCAGTACTTC	CASSPEQGSEQYF
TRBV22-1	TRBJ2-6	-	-	TGTCCTGGGAGAGATTATCGCGAACAAAGTCGGGCCAACGTCCTGACTTTC	CPGRDYREQSRANVLTF
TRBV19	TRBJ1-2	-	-	TGTGCCAGTAGTATCCTAGCGGGGGAGAAGATAAACTATGGCTACACCTTC	CASSILAGEKINYGYTF
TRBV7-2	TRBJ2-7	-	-	TGTGCCAGCAGCTTAGACGCGGGGGCGACTTCCTACGAGCAGTACTTC	CASSLDAGATSYEQYF
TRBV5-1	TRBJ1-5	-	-	TGCGCCAGCAGCCTGGATGGGGGGCAAGGTCAGCCCCAGCATTTT	CASSLDGGQGQPQHF
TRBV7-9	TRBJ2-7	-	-	TGTGCCAGCAGTTTTAACCTGGGAGACGAGCAGTACTTC	CASSFNLGDEQYF
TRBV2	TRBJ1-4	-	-	TGTGCCAGCATACAGGGCTTACTAACTGCAACTAATGAAAAACTGTTTTTT	CASIQGLLTATNEKLFF
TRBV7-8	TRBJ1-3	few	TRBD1	TGTGCCAGCAGCTCTAGTACAGGGGGCGACTCTGGAAACACCATATATTTT	CASSSSTGGDSGNTIYF
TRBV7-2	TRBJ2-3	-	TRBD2	TGTGCCAGCAGCCGGAGTATGGGGCGGGGGGGTCGCACAGATACGCAGTATTTT	CASSRSMGRGGRTDTQYF
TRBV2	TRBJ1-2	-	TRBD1	TGTGCCAGCAGTGAGTCGGGACAGGGGGATGGCTACACCTTC	CASSESGQGDGYTF
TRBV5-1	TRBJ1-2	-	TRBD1	TGCGCCAGCAGCTTGGATCCTCAGGGGGGTAGATTTGGTGGCTACACCTTC	CASSLDPQGGRFGGYTF
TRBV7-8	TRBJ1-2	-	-	TGTGCCAGCAGCTCATCAAGGGAGTACTATGGCTACACCTTC	CASSSSREYYGYTF
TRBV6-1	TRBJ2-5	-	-	TGTGCCAGCAGTGAAGGCAGGGCCCAGACCCAGTACTTC	CASSEGRAQTQYF
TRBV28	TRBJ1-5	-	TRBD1	TGTGCCAGCACGCTAGGGACAGGGCCCCAGCATTTT	CASTLGTGPQHF
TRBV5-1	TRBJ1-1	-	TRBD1	TGCGCCAGCAGCTTGGCGGGACAGGGGACTGAAGCTTTCTTT	CASSLAGQGTEAFF
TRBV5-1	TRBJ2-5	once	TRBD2	TGCGCCAGCAGCCGTGCTAGCGGGGGCCCCCAAGAGACCCAGTACTTC	CASSRASGGPQETQYF
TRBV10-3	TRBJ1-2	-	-	TGTGCCATCAGCGCGCACCACGCCAACTATGGCTACACCTTC	CAISAHHANYGYTF
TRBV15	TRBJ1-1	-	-	TGTGCCACCAGCAGAGCGGGACTAGGGGTCATCCCTGAAGCTTTCTTT	CATSRAGLGVIPEAFF
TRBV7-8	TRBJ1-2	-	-	TGTGCCAGCAGCTTTTCCGAGGGGGACGATGGCTACACCTTC	CASSFSEGDDGYTF
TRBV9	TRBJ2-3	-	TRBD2	TGTGCCAGCAGCGCTTCCCCTCCCGGGACTAGCGCTAGCACAGATACGCAGTATTTT	CASSASPPGTSASTDTQYF
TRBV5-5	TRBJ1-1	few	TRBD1	TGTGCCAGCAGACCCGGACAGGGGGCGGGAGGCACTGAAGCTTTCTTT	CASRPGQGAGGTEAFF
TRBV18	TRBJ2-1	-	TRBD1	TGTGCCTCGAGGACAGGGGCGGGTGAGCAGTTCTTC	CASRTGAGEQFF
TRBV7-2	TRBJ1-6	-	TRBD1	TGTGCCAGCAGCTTAAAAGGGACAGGGGACAACTCACCCCTCCACTTT	CASSLKGTGDNSPLHF
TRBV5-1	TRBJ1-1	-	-	TGCGCCAGCAGCACTGGTGGGGGCATGAACACTGAAGCTTTCTTT	CASSTGGGMNTEAFF
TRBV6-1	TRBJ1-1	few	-	TGTGCCAGCAGGGGCGGCAGGGGTTGGACTGAAGCTTTCTTT	CASRGGRGWTEAFF
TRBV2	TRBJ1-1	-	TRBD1	TGTGCCACCAAGGGACAGCAGAACACTGAAGCTTTCTTT	CATKGQQNTEAFF
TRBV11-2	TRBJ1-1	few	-	TGTGCCAGCAGCTTAGATGGCAGATTGAACACTGAAGCTTTCTTT	CASSLDGRLNTEAFF
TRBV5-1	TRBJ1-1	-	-	TGCGCCAGCAGCTTAGACAGCTACCCGAACACTGAAGCTTTCTTT	CASSLDSYPNTEAFF
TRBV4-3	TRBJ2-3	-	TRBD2	TGCGCCAGCAGCCAATTCCTAGCGGGGCAGCAAGATACGCAGTATTTT	CASSQFLAGQQDTQYF
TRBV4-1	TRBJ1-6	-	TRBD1	TGCGCCAGCAGCCAAGTCCTAACAGGGGATTCACCCCTCCACTTT	CASSQVLTGDSPLHF
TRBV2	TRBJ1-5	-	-	TGTGCCAGCAGTGTGGGGCCGGATCAGCCCCAGCATTTT	CASSVGPDQPQHF
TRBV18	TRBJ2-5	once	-	TGTGCCAGCTCATTGACAGTCCAAGAGACCCAGTACTTC	CASSLTVQETQYF
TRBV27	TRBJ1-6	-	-	TGTGCCAGCAGTATACAGAGCTCCTATAATTCACCCCTCCACTTT	CASSIQSSYNSPLHF
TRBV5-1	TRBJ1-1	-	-	TGCGCCAGCAGCTCATCGCCACCGGGACTGATTAACACTGAAGCTTTCTTT	CASSSSPPGLINTEAFF
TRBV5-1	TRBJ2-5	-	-	TGCGCCAGCCAAGACACCCCGGGAGCTCAAGAGACCCAGTACTTC	CASQDTPGAQETQYF
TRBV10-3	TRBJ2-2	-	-	TGTGCCATCAGTGAGCACACCGGGGAGCTGTTTTTT	CAISEHTGELFF
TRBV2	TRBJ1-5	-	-	TGTGCCAGCAGCCTAGGACGGGACAATCAGCCCCAGCATTTT	CASSLGRDNQPQHF
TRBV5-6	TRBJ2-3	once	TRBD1	TGTGCCAGCAGCCAGGGGGCCTTCCCCACAGATACGCAGTATTTT	CASSQGAFPTDTQYF
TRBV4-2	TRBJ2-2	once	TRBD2	TGTGCCAGCAGCCTAGAAAAACAACTAGCGTTTCCCGGGGAGCTGTTTTTT	CASSLEKQLAFPGELFF
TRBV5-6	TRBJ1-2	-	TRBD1	TGTGCCAGCAGCCGGGACAGGGGGTATGGCTACACCTTC	CASSRDRGYGYTF
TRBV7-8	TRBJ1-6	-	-	TGTGCCAGCAGATCTTCGCGGGGACCCAATTCACCCCTCCACTTT	CASRSSRGPNSPLHF